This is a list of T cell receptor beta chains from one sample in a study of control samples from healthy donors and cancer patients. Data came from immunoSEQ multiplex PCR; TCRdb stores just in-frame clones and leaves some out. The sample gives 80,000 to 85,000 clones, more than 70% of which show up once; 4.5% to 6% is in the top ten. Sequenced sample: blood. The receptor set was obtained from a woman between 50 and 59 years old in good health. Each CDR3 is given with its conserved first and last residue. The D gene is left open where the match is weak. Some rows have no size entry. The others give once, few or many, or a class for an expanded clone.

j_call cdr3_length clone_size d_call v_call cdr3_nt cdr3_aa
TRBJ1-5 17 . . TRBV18 TGTGCCAGCTCACCCCGGGCAGGCGGGAATAGCAATCAGCCCCAGCATTTT CASSPRAGGNSNQPQHF
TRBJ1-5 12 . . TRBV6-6 TGTGCCAGCAGCAGAACCGGGCAGCCCCAGCATTTT CASSRTGQPQHF
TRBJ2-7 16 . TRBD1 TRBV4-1 TGCGCCAGCAGCCAAACTTTCCGGGACAGGGGGTACGAGCAGTACTTC CASSQTFRDRGYEQYF
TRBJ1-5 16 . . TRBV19 TGTGCCAGTAGTATGGGAAGAACCTATAGCAATCAGCCCCAGCATTTT CASSMGRTYSNQPQHF
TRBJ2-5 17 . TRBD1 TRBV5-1 TGCGCCAGCAGCTTGTGGCCGGGACAGAGTTACCAAGAGACCCAGTACTTC CASSLWPGQSYQETQYF
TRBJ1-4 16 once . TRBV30 TGTGCCTGGAGCCGTACCCGACAGGTGAATAATGAAAAACTGTTTTTT CAWSRTRQVNNEKLFF
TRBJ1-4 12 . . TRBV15 TGTGCCACCAGCAGAGGGGTAGAAAAACTGTTTTTT CATSRGVEKLFF
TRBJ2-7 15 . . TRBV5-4 TGTGCCAGCAGCTACGGACAGGGAGGGCTTTCTCAGCAGTACTTC CASSYGQGGLSQQYF
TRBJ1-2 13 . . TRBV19 TGTGCCAGTACTAACCCCAGGAACTATGGCTACACCTTC CASTNPRNYGYTF
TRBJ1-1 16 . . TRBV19 TGTGCCAGTAGCTCCATTTTGCGAGATCCGACCACTGAAGCTTTCTTT CASSSILRDPTTEAFF
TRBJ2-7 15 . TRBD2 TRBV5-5 TGTGCCAGCAGCTTGGAGATAGCGGGGATCTACGAGCAGTACTTC CASSLEIAGIYEQYF
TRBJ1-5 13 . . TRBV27 TGTGCCAGCAGTTTAAACAGAAATCAGCCCCAGCATTTT CASSLNRNQPQHF
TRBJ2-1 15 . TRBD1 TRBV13 TGTGCCAGCAGCTCCGGGACAGGGACGTACAATGAGCAGTTCTTC CASSSGTGTYNEQFF
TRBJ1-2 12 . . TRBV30 TGTGCCTGGAGAAAAGCTAACTATGGCTACACCTTC CAWRKANYGYTF
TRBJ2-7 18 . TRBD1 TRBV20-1 TGCAGTGCTAGTAGAGGCGGAGCGGTTGAGGGGGCCCTAGGGGCGCAGTACTTC CSASRGGAVEGALGAQYF
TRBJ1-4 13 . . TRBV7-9 TGTGCCAGCAGCGAGACTGAGAATGAAAAACTGTTTTTT CASSETENEKLFF
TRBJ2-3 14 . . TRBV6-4 TGTGCCAGCAAGGTGAACCTGGGGGCAGATACGCAGTATTTT CASKVNLGADTQYF
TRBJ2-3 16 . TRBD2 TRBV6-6 TGTGCCAGCAGTATCTCTAGCGGGGGGGTCACAGATACGCAGTATTTT CASSISSGGVTDTQYF
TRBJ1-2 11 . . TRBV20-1 TGCAGTGCTTATTCCGTCTATGGCTACACCTTC CSAYSVYGYTF
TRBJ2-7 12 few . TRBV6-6 TGTGCCAGCAGCCAACAAGTCTACGAGCAGTACTTC CASSQQVYEQYF
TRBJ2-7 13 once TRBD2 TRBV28 TGTGCCAGCTATCCTGGGGGGGCCTACGAGCAGTACTTC CASYPGGAYEQYF
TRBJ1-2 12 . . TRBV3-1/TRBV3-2 TGTGCCAGCACCGGTTACGACTATGGCTACACCTTC CASTGYDYGYTF
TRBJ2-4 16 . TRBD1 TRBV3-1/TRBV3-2 TGTGCCAGCAGCCTAAGGACAGGGATTAGGGAAAACATTCAGTACTTC CASSLRTGIRENIQYF
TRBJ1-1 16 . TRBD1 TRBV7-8 TGTGCCAGCAGGTCCGGGACAGGGTTTATGAACACTGAAGCTTTCTTT CASRSGTGFMNTEAFF
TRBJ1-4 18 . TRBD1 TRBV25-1 TGTGCCAGCAGTGCTGACAGGGTTCGGATTTTGGGAAATGAAAAACTGTTTTTT CASSADRVRILGNEKLFF